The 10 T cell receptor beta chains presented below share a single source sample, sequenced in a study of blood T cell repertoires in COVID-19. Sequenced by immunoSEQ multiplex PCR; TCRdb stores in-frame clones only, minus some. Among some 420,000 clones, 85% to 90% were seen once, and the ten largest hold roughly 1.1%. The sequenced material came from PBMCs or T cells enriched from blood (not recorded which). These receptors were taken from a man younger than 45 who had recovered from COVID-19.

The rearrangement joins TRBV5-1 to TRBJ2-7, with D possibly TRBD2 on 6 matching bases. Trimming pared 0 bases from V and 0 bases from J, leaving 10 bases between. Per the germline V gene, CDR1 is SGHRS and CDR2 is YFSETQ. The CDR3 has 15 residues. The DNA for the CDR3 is TGCGCCAGCAGCTTGGATCCCGGGAGCTCCTACGAGCAGTACTTC. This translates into CASSLDPGSSYEQYF.

CDR3 residues: CASSEIRGGNTIYF. The CDR3 DNA reads as TGTGCCAGCAGTGAAATCCGGGGGGGAAACACCATATATTTT. The chain couples TRBV6-1 to TRBJ1-3, with D possibly matching TRBD1 (5 bases). Deletions cut 2 bases from V and 4 bases from J, with 9 bases between. The germline gives CDR1 MNHNS, CDR2 SASEGT. The CDR3 spans 14 residues.

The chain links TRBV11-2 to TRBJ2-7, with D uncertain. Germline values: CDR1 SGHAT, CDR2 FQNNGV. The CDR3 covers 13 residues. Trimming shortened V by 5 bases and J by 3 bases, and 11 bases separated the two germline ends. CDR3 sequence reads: CASSPPLVYEQYF. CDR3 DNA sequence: TGTGCCAGCAGCCCCCCCCTAGTCTACGAGCAGTACTTC. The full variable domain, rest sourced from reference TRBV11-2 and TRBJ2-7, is EAGVAQSPRYKIIEKRQSVAFWCNPISGHATLYWYQQILGQGPKLLIQFQNNGVVDDSQLPKDRFSAERLKGVDSTLKIQPAKLEDSAVYLCASSPPLVYEQYFGPGTRLTVT.

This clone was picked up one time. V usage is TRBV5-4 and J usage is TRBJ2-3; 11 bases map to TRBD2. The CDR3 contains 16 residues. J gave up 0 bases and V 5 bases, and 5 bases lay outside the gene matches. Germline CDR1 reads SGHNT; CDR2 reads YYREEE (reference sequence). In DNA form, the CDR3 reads TGTGCCAGCAGTCCTACTAGCGGGGGAAGCACAGATACGCAGTATTTT. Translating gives CASSPTSGGSTDTQYF.

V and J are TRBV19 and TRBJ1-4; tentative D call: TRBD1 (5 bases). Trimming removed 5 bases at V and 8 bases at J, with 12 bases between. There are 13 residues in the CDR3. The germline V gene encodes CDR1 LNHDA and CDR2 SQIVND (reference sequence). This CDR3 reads CASSADGGEKLFF. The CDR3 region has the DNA TGTGCCAGTAGTGCCGACGGGGGAGAAAAACTGTTTTTT. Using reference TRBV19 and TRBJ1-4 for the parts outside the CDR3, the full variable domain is DGGITQSPKYLFRKEGQNVTLSCEQNLNHDAMYWYRQDPGQGLRLIYYSQIVNDFQKGDIAEGYSVSREKKESFPLTVTSAQKNPTAFYLCASSADGGEKLFFGSGTQLSVL.

The CDR3 loop is CSGGQETQYF. The CDR3 nucleotides read TGCAGCGGAGGGCAAGAGACCCAGTACTTC. This chain connects TRBV20-1 to TRBJ2-5; tentatively, D is TRBD2 (6 bases). The CDR3 sequence is 10 residues long. Germline-derived CDR1 and CDR2 are DFQATT and SNEGSKA (reference sequence).

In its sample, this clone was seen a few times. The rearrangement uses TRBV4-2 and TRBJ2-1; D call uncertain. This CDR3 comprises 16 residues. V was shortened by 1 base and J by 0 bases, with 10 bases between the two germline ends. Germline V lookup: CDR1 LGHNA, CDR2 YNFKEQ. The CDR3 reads CASSQASTSSYNEQFF. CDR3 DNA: TGTGCCAGCAGCCAAGCGTCCACCAGCTCCTACAATGAGCAGTTCTTC.

CDR3 in DNA: TGTGCCACGCGGGCCGGACAGACTTCCTACGAGCAGTACTTC. Residues: CATRAGQTSYEQYF. The V call is TRBV19, the J call TRBJ2-7; D might be TRBD1 (6 bases). CDR3 size: 14 residues. Deletions cut 10 bases from V and 1 base from J, with 17 bases between. Germline CDR1 is LNHDA and CDR2 is SQIVND (reference sequence).

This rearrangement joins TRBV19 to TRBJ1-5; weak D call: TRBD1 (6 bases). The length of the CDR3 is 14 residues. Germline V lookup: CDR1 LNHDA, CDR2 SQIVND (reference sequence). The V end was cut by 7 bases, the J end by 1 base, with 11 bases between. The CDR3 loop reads CASIQGGSNQPQHF. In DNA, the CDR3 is TGTGCCAGTATACAGGGAGGGAGCAATCAGCCCCAGCATTTT.

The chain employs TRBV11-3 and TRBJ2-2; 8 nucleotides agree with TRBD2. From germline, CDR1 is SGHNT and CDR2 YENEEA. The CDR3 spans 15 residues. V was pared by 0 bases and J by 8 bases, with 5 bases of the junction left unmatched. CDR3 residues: CASSLDGSGTGELFF. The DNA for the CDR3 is TGTGCCAGCAGCTTAGATGGTAGCGGGACAGGGGAGCTGTTTTTT.